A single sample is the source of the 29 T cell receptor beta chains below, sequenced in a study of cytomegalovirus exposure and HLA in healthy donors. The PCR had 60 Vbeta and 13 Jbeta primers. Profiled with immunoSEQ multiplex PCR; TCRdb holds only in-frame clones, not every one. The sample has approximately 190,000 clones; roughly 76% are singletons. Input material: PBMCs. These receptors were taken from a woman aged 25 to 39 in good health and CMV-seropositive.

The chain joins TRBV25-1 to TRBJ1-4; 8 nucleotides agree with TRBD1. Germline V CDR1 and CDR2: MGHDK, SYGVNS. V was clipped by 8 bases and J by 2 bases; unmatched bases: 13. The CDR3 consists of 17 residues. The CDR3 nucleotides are TGTGCCAGCGGTCCCGGAGGGCAGGGGGCTACTAATGAAAAACTGTTTTTT. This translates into CASGPGGQGATNEKLFF.

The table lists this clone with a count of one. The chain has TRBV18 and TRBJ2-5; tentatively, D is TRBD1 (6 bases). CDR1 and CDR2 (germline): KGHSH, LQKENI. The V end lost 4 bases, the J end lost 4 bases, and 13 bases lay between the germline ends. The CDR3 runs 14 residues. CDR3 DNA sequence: TGTGCCAGCTCACGTAACGCAGGGGTAGAGACCCAGTACTTC. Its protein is CASSRNAGVETQYF.

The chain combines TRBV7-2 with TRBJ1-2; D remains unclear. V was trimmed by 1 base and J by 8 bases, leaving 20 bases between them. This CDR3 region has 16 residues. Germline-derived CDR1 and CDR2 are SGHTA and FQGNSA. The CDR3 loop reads CASSLENPSLRGGYTF. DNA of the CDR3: TGTGCCAGCAGCTTAGAAAATCCCTCACTCCGAGGAGGCTACACCTTC.

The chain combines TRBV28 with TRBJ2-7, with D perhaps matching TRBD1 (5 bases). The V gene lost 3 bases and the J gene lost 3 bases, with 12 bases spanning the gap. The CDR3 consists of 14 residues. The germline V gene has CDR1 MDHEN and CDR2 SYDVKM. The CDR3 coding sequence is TGTGCCAGCAGTTTCTTAAGGGGTGACTACGAGCAGTACTTC. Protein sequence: CASSFLRGDYEQYF.

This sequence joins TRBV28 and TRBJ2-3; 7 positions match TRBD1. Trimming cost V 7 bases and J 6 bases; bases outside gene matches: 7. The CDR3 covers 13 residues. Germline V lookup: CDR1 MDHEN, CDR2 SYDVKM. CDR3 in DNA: TGTGCCAGCACCAAGACAGGGATGGATACGCAGTATTTT. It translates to CASTKTGMDTQYF.

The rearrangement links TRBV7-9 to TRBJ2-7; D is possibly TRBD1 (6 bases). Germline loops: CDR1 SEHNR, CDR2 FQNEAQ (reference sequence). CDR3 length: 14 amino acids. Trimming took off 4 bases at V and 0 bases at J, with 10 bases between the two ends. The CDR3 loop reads CASSSTGLSYEQYF. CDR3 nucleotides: TGTGCCAGCAGCTCGACAGGCCTCTCCTACGAGCAGTACTTC.

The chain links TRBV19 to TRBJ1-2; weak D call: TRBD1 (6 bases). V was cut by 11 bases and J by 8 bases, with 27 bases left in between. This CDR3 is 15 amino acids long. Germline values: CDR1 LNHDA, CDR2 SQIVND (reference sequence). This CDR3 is CAPQGTSKIGGGYTF. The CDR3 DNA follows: TGTGCCCCCCAGGGGACCAGCAAGATCGGAGGAGGCTACACCTTC.

The CDR3 loop reads CASSLEGLVRIEQYF. The CDR3 coding sequence is TGTGCCAGCAGTTTGGAGGGACTAGTAAGAATCGAGCAGTACTTC. The chain uses TRBV27 and TRBJ2-7; 8 nucleotides agree with TRBD2. V was clipped by 3 bases and J by 6 bases; unmatched bases: 10. This CDR3 spans 15 amino acids. Germline loops: CDR1 MNHEY, CDR2 SMNVEV (reference sequence).

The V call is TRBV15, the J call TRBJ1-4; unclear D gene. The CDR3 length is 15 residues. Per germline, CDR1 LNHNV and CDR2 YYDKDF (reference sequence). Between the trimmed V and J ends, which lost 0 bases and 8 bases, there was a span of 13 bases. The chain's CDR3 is CATSRDPGGGEKLFF. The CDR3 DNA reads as TGTGCCACCAGCAGAGATCCGGGCGGAGGGGAAAAACTGTTTTTT.

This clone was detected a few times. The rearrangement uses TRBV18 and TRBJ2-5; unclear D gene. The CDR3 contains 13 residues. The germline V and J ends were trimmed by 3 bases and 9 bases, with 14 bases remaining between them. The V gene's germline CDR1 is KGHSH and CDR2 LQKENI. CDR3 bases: TGTGCCAGCTCACCGAGCGAACCGTCGGCCCAGTACTTC. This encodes CASSPSEPSAQYF.

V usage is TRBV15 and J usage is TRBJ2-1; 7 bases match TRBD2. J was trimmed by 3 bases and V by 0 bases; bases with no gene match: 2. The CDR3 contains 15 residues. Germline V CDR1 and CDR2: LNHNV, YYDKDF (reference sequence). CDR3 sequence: CATSRDAGVYNEQFF. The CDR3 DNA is TGTGCCACCAGCAGAGATGCGGGAGTCTACAATGAGCAGTTCTTC.

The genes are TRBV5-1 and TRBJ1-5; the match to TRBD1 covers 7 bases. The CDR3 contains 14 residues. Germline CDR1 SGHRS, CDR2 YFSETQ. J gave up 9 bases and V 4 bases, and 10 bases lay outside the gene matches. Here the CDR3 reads CASSPRQGDRPQHF. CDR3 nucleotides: TGCGCCAGCAGCCCCCGACAGGGTGATCGGCCCCAGCATTTT.

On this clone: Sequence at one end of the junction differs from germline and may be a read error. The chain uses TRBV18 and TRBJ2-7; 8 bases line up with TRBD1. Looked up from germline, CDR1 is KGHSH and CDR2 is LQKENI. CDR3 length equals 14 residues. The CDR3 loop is CVSSRRDRTYEQYF. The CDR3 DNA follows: TGTGTCAGCTCACGACGGGACAGGACCTACGAGCAGTACTTC.

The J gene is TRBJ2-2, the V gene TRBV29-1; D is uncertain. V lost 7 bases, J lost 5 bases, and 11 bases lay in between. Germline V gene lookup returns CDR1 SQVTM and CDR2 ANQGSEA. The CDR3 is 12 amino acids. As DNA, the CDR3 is TGCAGCGGTCGCGAGTATACCGGGGAGCTGTTTTTT. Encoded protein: CSGREYTGELFF.

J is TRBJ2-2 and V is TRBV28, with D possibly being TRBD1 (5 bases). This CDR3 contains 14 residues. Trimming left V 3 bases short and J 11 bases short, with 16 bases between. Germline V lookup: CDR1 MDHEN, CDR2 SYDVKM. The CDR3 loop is CASSLTVPPGELFF. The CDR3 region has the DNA TGTGCCAGCAGTTTGACAGTTCCACCGGGTGAGCTGTTTTTT.

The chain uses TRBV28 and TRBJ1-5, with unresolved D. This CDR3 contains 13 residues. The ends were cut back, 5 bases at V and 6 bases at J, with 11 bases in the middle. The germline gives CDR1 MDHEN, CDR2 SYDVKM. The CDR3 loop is CASSPGFSQPQHF. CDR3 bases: TGTGCCAGCAGTCCGGGGTTCAGTCAGCCCCAGCATTTT. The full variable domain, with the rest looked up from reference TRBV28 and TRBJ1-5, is DVKVTQSSRYLVKRTGEKVFLECVQDMDHENMFWYRQDPGLGLRLIYFSYDVKMKEKGDIPEGYSVSREKKERFSLILESASTNQTSMYLCASSPGFSQPQHFGDGTRLSIL.

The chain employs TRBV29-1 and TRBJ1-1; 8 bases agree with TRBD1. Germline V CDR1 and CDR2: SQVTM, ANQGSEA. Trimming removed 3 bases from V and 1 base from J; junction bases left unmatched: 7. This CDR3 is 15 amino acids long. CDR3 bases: TGCAGCGTTGATACGGGACAGGAGTGGAACACTGAAGCTTTCTTT. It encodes CSVDTGQEWNTEAFF.

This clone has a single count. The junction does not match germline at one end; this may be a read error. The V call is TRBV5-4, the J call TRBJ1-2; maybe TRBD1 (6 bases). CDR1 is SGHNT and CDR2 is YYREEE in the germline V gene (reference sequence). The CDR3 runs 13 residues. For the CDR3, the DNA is TGTGCCAGCAGTTTGGACAGCAACTATGGCTACACCTTC. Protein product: CASSLDSNYGYTF.

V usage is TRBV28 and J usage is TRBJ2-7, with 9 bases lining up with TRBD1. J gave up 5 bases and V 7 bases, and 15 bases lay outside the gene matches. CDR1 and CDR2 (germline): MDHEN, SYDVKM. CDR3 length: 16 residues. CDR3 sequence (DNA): TGTGCCAGCACCTTTTCGTTCGGGACAGGGAACAACGAGCAGTACTTC. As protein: CASTFSFGTGNNEQYF.

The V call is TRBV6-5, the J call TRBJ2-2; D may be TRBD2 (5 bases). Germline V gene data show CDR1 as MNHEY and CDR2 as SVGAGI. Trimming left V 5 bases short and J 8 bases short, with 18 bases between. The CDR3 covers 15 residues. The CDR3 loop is CASSPTGNSGGELFF. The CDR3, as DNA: TGTGCCAGCAGTCCGACGGGGAACAGTGGAGGGGAGCTGTTTTTT.

CDR3 protein: CASSDLLGGARQNGYTF. The CDR3 DNA sequence: TGTGCCAGCAGTGACCTCCTGGGGGGGGCGCGGCAAAATGGCTACACCTTC. The rearrangement links TRBV6-1 to TRBJ1-2; D might be TRBD1 (6 bases). From germline, CDR1 is MNHNS and CDR2 SASEGT. V lost 3 bases, J lost 6 bases, and 23 bases lay in between. CDR3 length equals 17 residues.

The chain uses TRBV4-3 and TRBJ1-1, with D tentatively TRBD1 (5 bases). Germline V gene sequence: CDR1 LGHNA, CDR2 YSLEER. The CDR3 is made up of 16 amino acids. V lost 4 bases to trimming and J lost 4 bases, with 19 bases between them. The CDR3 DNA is TGCGCCAGCAGCCCGGCGGCAGGGAATCTGGGCACTGAAGCTTTCTTT. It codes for CASSPAAGNLGTEAFF.

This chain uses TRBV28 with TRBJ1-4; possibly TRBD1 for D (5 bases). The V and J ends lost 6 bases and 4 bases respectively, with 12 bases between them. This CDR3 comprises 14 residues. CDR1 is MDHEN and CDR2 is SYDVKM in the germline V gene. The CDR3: CASSSGESNEKLFF. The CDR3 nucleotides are TGTGCCAGCAGCTCGGGGGAGAGTAATGAAAAACTGTTTTTT.

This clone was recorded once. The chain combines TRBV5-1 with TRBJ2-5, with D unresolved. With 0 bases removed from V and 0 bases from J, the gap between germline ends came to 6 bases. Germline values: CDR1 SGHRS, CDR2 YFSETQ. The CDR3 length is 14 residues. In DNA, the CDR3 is TGCGCCAGCAGCTTGGCCACTTACCAAGAGACCCAGTACTTC. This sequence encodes CASSLATYQETQYF.

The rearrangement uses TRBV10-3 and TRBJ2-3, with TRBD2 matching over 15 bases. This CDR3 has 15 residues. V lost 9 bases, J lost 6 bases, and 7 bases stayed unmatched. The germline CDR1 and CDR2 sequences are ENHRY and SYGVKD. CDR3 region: CAIRTSGGAVDTQYF. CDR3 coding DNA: TGTGCCATTAGGACTAGCGGGGGGGCGGTGGATACGCAGTATTTT.

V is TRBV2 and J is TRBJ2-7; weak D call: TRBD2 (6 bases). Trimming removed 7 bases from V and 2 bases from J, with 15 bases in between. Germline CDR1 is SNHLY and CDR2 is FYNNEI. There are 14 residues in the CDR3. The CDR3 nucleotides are TGTGCCAGCAAATTAAGGAGGGAACCCTACGAGCAGTACTTC. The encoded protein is CASKLRREPYEQYF.

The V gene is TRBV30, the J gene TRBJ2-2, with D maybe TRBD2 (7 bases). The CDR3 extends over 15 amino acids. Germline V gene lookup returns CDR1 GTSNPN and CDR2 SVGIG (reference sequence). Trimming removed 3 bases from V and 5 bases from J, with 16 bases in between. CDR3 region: CAWRGGGLETGELFF. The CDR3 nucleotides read TGTGCCTGGAGGGGAGGGGGATTAGAGACCGGGGAGCTGTTTTTT.

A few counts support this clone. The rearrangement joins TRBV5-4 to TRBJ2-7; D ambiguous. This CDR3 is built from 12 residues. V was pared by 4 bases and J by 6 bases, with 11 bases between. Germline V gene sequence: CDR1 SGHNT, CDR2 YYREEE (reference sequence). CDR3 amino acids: CASSLARSEQYF. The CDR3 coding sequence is TGTGCCAGCAGCCTCGCTCGGTCCGAGCAGTACTTC.

The CDR3 spells CASSHRQGGWETQYF. DNA for the CDR3: TGTGCCAGTAGCCACAGACAGGGAGGATGGGAGACCCAGTACTTC. This chain links TRBV19 with TRBJ2-5, with D tentatively TRBD1 (7 bases). Trimming cost V 6 bases and J 5 bases, with 19 bases left between them. This CDR3 region has 15 residues. Germline CDR1 LNHDA, CDR2 SQIVND (reference sequence).